This TCR beta chain emerged from a study of blood T cell repertoires in COVID-19. Profiling relied on immunoSEQ multiplex PCR, and the TCRdb table lists in-frame clones only, not all of them. The repertoire holds around 450,000 clones, with 90% as singletons. This clonotype was sampled from a man in his late teens or twenties who had recovered from COVID-19. The sample taken for sequencing was PBMCs or T cells enriched from blood (not recorded which).

The CDR3 region has the DNA TGTGCCAGCAGCCCATACTCTGGGACAGTCTATGGCTACACCTTC. Translation gives CASSPYSGTVYGYTF. The chain combines TRBV9 with TRBJ1-2; 7 bases map to TRBD1. The CDR3 contains 15 residues. In germline, CDR1 is SGDLS, CDR2 YYNGEE. Trimming at V came to 4 bases and at J to 4 bases, leaving 10 bases not matched to a gene.